The clone carrying this T cell receptor beta chain was observed a single time. Its antigen remains unknown. This record comes from a study of blood T cells in healthy people across ages. General study results and limits: Naive T cell percentage and TCR beta diversity correlated strongly. Age advanced and TCR beta diversity per million T cells fell, roughly linearly. Whereas aged donors had fewer naive CD4+ cells, long-lived donors had more of them and higher diversity.

A sample-barcoded 5' primer and a J-beta primer mix were used in a second PCR of about 7 to 11 cycles. TCRdb recomputed calls from the 5' RACE reads with MiXCR, one row per CDR3 protein. The table has 850,000 to 950,000 distinct CDR3 sequences, under 35% seen once. The sample providers were healthy Caucasian people from Russia, aged roughly 6 to 100. The CDR3 length is 13 residues. V was shortened by 3 bases and J by 3 bases, with 12 bases between the two germline ends. Germline lookup yields CDR1 DFQATT and CDR2 SNEGSKA (reference sequence). Source material: blood. This clonotype originated in a woman older than 75 in good health. V usage is TRBV20-1 and J usage is TRBJ2-7, with D possibly being TRBD2 (6 bases). DNA for the CDR3: TGCAGTGCTAGTTCCGGGGGTTTCTACGAGCAGTACTTC. Translated: CSASSGGFYEQYF.